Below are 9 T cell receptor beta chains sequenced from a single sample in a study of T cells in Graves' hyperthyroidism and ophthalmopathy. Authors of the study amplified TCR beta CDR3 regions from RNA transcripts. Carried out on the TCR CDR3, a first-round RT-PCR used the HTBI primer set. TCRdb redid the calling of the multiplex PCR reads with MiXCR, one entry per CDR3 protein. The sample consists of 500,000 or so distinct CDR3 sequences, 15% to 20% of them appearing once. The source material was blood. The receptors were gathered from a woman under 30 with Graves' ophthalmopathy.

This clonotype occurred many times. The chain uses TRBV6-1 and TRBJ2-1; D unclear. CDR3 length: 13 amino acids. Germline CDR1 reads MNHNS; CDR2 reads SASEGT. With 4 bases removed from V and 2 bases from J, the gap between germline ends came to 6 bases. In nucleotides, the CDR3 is TGTGCCAGCAGTGGCGTGACCTACAATGAGCAGTTCTTC. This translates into CASSGVTYNEQFF.

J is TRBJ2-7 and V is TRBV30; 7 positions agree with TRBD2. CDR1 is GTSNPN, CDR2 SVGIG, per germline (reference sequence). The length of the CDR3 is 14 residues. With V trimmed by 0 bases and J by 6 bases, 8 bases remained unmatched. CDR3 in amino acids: CAWSVILGEGEQYF. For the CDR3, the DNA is TGTGCCTGGAGTGTAATTTTGGGGGAGGGCGAGCAGTACTTC.

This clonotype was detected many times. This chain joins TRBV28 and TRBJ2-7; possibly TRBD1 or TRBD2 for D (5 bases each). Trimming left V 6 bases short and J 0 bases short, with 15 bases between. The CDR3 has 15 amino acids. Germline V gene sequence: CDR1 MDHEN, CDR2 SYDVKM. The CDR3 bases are TGTGCCAGCAGGGACGGGGCTAGCTTCTCCTACGAGCAGTACTTC. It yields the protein CASRDGASFSYEQYF.

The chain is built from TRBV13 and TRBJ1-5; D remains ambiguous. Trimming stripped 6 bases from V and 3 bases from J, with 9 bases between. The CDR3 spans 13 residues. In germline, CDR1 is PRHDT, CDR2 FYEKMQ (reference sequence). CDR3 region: CASSEDYNQPQHF. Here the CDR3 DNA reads TGTGCCAGCAGTGAGGACTACAATCAGCCCCAGCATTTT.

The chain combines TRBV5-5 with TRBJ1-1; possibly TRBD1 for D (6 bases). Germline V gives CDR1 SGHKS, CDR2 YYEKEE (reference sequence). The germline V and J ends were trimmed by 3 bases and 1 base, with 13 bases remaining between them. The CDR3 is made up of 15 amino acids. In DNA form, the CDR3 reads TGTGCCAGCAGCTGGCAGGGAGGGGGGAACACTGAAGCTTTCTTT. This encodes CASSWQGGGNTEAFF.

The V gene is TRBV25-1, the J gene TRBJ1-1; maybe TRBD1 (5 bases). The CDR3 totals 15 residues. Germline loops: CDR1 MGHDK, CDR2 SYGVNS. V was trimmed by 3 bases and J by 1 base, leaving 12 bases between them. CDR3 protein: CASSDPSTGNTEAFF. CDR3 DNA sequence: TGTGCCAGCAGTGATCCATCCACAGGGAACACTGAAGCTTTCTTT.

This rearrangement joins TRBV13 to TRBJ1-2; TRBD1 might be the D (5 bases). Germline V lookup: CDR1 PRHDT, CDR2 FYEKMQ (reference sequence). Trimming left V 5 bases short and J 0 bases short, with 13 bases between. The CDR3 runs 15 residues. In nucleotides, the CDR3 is TGTGCCAGCAGCGGGGGGGGGACCGCTAACTATGGCTACACCTTC. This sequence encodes CASSGGGTANYGYTF.

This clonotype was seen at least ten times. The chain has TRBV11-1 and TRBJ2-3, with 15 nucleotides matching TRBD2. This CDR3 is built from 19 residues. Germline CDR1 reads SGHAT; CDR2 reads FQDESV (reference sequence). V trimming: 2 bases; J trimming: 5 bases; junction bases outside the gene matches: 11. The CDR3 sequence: CASSLTIGLAGGPGDTQYF. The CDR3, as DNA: TGTGCCAGCAGCTTAACTATAGGACTAGCGGGGGGGCCGGGAGATACGCAGTATTTT.

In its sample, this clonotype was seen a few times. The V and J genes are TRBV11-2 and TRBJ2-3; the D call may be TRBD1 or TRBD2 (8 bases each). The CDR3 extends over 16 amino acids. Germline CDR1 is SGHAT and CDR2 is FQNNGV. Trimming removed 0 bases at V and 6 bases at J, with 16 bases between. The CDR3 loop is CASSLDGTRDRDTQYF. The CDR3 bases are TGTGCCAGCAGCTTAGATGGGACTAGGGACAGGGATACGCAGTATTTT.